The clone carrying this T cell receptor (beta chain) was seen a few times. The data are from a study of blood T cells in healthy people across ages. A J-beta primer mix and a sample-barcoded 5' primer were used in a second PCR of roughly 7 to 12 cycles. TCRdb analysed the 5' RACE reads with MiXCR anew, one entry per CDR3 protein. This sample has about 1,800,000 distinct CDR3 sequences; 28% occur once, and the top ten carry over 7%. The CDR3 length is 11 residues. The V gene's germline CDR1 is SQVTM and CDR2 ANQGSEA. The V and J ends lost 7 bases and 10 bases respectively, with 16 bases between them. What was sequenced was blood. This sequence originates from a woman between 25 and 40 years old in good health. V usage is TRBV29-1 and J usage is TRBJ2-5, with D perhaps TRBD2 (7 bases). CDR3 region: CSGRGPRVQYF. The DNA for the CDR3 is TGCAGCGGGCGGGGGCCCCGAGTCCAGTACTTC. Full variable domain (outside the CDR3, taken from reference TRBV29-1 and TRBJ2-5): SAVISQKPSRDICQRGTSLTIQCQVDSQVTMMFWYRQQPGQSLTLIATANQGSEATYESGFVIDKFPISRPNLTFSTLTVSNMSPEDSSIYLCSGRGPRVQYFGPGTRLLVL.